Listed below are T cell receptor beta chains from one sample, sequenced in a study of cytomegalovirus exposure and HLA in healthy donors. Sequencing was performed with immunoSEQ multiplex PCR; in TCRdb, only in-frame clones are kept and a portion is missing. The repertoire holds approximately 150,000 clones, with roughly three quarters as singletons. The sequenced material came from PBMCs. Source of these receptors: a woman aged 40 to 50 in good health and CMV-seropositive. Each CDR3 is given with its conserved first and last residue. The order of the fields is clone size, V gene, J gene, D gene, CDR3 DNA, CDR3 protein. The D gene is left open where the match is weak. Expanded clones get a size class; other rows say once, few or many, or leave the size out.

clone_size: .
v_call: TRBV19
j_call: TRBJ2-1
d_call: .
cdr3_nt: TGTGCCAGTAGTATAGCACGGGGGAGCAATGAGCAGTTCTTC
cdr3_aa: CASSIARGSNEQFF

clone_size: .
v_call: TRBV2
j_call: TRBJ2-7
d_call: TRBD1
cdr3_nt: TGTGCCAGCCGGGACAGGTTTCCCTACGAGCAGTACTTC
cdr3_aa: CASRDRFPYEQYF

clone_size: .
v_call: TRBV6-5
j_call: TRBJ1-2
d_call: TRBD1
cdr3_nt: TGTGCCAGCAGTTATTTGACAGGGTCTGATGGCTACACCTTC
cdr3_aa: CASSYLTGSDGYTF

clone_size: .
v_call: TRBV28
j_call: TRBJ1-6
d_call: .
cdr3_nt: TGTGCCAGCACCTCAGGGGAGTCCTATAATTCACCCCTCCACTTT
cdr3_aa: CASTSGESYNSPLHF

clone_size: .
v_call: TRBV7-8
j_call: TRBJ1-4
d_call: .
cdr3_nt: TGTGCCAGCAGCTCCCTTTCCAGGGGAGCTAATGAAAAACTGTTTTTT
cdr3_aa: CASSSLSRGANEKLFF

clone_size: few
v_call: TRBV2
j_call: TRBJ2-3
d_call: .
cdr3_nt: TGTGCCAGTCTGCGGGATTCGGGACCCCAGGGGCAGTATTTT
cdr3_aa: CASLRDSGPQGQYF

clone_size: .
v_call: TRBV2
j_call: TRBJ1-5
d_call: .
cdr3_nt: TGTGCCAGCGGGGAGGCGTCCCAGCCCCAGCATTTT
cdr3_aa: CASGEASQPQHF

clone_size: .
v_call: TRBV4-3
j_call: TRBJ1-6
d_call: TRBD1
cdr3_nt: TGCGCCAGCAGCCAAGAGGCAGGGGGCGTTTCACCCCTCCACTTT
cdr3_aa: CASSQEAGGVSPLHF

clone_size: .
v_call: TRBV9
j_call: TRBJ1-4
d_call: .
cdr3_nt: TGTGCCAGCAGCGTTGGAGACGGTCCAACTAATGAAAAACTGTTTTTT
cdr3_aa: CASSVGDGPTNEKLFF

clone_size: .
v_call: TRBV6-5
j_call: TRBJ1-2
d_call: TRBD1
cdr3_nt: TGTGCCAGCAGGACAGGGATTGCTGGCTACACCTTC
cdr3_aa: CASRTGIAGYTF

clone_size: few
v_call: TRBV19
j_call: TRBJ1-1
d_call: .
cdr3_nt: TGTGCCAGTAGTATAGATCTATTGTCGAGGGAAGCTTTCTTT
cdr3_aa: CASSIDLLSREAFF

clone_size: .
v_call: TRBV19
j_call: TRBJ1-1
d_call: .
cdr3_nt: TGTGCCAGTCACGGGGTAAAGGTTTTGGGAGCTTTCTTT
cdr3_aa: CASHGVKVLGAFF

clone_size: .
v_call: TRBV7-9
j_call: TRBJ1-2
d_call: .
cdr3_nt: TGTGCCAGCAGCGGGGCGGGGTACTATGGCTACACCTTC
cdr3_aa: CASSGAGYYGYTF

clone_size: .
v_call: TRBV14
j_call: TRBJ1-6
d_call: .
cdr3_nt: TGTGCCAGCAGCCATCCGGGACACAATTCACCCCTCCACTTT
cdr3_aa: CASSHPGHNSPLHF

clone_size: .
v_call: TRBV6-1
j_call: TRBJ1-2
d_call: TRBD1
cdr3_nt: TGTGCCAGCAGTGAAGCGTACAGGGGCTATGGCTACACCTTC
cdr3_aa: CASSEAYRGYGYTF

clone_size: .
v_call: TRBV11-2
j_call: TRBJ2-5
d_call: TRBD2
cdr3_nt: TGTGCCAGCAGCCCGGGGACTAGCGGGGGGGCCGTGGAGACCCAGTACTTC
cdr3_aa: CASSPGTSGGAVETQYF

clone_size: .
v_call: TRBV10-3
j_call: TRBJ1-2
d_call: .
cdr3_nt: TGTGCCATCAGTATAGCAGGGCAAGCTAACTATGGCTACACCTTC
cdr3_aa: CAISIAGQANYGYTF

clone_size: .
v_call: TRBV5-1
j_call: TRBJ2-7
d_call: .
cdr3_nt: TGCGCCAGCAGCTATCTCCCCCGTTCCTACGAGCAGTACTTC
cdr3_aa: CASSYLPRSYEQYF

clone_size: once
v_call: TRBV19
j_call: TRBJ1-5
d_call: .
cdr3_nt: TGTGCCAGCGCTAGGACAGATAATCAGCCCCAGCATTTT
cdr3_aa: CASARTDNQPQHF

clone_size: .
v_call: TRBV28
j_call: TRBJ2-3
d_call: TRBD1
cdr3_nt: TGTGCCAGCAGTGGTATAGGACAGGGGGCTTTCACAGATACGCAGTATTTT
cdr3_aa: CASSGIGQGAFTDTQYF

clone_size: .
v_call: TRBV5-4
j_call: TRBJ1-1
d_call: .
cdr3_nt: TGTGCCAGCAGTATCCGGGATTCCGACACTGAAGCTTTCTTT
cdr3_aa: CASSIRDSDTEAFF

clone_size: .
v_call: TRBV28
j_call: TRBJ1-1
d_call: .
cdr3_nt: TGTGCCAGCGGCCCCCCGGGTACTGAAGCTTTCTTT
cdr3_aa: CASGPPGTEAFF

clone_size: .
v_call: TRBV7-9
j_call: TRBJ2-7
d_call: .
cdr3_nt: TGTGCCAGCAGCCCAGGGCAGGGGCTCTCCTACGAGCAGTACTTC
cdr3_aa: CASSPGQGLSYEQYF

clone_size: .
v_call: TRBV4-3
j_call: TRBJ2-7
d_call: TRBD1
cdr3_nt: TGCGCCAGCAGCCAAGTCAAGGGGGCGACCTACGAGCAGTACTTC
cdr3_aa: CASSQVKGATYEQYF

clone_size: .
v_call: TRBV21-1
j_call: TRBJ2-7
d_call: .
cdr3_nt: TGTGCCAGCAGCAAAGTCAACGGGACAGGTCCCTACGAGCAGTACTTC
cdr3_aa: CASSKVNGTGPYEQYF

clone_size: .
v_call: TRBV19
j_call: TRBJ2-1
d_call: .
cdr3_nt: TGTGCCAGTACCCATTCGAGGGGGTTGAATGAGCAGTTCTTC
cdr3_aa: CASTHSRGLNEQFF

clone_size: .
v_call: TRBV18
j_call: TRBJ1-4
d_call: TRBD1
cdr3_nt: TGTGCCAGCTCACCATTACCCCCCGGGACAGGGAATGAAAAACTGTTTTTT
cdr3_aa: CASSPLPPGTGNEKLFF

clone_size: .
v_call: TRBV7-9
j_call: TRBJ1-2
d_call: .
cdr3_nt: TGTTCCAGCAGCCTAAGTAGTAACTATGGCTACACCTTC
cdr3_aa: CSSSLSSNYGYTF

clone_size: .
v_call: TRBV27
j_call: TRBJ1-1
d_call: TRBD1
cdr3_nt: TGTGCCAGCAGTTGGGGACAGCAGAACACTGAAGCTTTCTTT
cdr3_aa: CASSWGQQNTEAFF

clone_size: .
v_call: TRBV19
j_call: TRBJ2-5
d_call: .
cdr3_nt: TGTGCCAGTAGCAAAACAACAGGGGAGACCCAGTACTTC
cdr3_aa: CASSKTTGETQYF

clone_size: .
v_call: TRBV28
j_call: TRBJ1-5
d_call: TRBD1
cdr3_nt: TGTGCCAGCAGCCAGATTCTCCCCCGGACAGGGGGCATCAATCAGCCCCAGCATTTT
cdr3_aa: CASSQILPRTGGINQPQHF

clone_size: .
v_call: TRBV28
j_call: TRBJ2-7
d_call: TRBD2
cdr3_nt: TGTGCCAGCGTGACTCCGGGACTAGCGGGGGGAAGCTCCTACGAGCAGTACTTC
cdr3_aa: CASVTPGLAGGSSYEQYF

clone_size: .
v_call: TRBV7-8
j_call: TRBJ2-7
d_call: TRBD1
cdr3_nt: TGTGCCAGCAGCGTAACCCGGGACAGGGATGACGAGCAGTACTTC
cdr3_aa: CASSVTRDRDDEQYF

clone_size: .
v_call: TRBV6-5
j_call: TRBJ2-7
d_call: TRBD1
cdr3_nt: TGTGCCAGCAGACAGGGACAGTACAACGAGCAGTACTTC
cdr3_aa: CASRQGQYNEQYF

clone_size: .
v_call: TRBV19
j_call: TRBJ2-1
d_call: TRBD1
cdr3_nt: TGTGCCAGTAGTAGATCGGGACAGGGGAATGAGCAGTTCTTC
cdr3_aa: CASSRSGQGNEQFF

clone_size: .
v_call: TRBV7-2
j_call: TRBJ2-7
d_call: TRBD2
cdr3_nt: TGTGCCAGCAGCTCCGGGGGGGCGGTCCGCGAGCAGTACTTC
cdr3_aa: CASSSGGAVREQYF

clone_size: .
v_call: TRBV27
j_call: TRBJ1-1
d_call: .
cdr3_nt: TGTGCCAGCAGTTTCGGGTTAGGAGGGGCTGAAGCTTTCTTT
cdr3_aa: CASSFGLGGAEAFF

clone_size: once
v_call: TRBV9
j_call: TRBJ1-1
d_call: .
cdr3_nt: TGTGCCAGCAGCGTAGTCGCGGGGGGGACTGAAGCTTTCTTT
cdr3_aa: CASSVVAGGTEAFF

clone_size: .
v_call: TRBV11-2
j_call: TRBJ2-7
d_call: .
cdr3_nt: TGTGCCAGCAGCTTCAGACTTACCGACGAGCAGTACTTC
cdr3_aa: CASSFRLTDEQYF

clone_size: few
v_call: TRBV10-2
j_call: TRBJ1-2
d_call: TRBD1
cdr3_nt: TGCGCCAGCAGGGCCGGGACAGGGGATGGCTACACCTTC
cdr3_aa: CASRAGTGDGYTF

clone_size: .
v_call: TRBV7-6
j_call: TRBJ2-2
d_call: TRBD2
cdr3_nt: TGTGCCAGCAGCCCAGCGCGACTAGCGGGGCATACCGGGGAGCTGTTTTTT
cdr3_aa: CASSPARLAGHTGELFF

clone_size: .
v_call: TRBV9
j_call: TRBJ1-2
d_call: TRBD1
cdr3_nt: TGTGCCAGCAGCGTGGGGACAGGACAATATGGCTACACCTTC
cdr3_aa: CASSVGTGQYGYTF